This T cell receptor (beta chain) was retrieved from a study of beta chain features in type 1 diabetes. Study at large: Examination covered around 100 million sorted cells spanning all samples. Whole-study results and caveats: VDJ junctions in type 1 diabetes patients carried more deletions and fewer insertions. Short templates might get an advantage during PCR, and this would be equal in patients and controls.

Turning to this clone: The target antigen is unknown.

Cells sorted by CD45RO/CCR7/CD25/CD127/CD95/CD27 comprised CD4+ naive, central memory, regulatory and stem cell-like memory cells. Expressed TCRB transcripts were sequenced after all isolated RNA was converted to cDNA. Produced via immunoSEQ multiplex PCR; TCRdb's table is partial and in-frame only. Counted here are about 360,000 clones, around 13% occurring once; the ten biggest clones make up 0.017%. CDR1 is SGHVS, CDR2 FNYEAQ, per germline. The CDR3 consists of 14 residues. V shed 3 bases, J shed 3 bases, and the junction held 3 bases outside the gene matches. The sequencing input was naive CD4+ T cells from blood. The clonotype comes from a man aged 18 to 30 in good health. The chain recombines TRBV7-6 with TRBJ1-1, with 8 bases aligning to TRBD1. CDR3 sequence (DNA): TGTGCCAGCAGCTTCACAGGGGGAGACACTGAAGCTTTCTTT. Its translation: CASSFTGGDTEAFF.